The text below deals with one TCR beta chain. CDR1 is SGDLS, CDR2 YYNGEE, per germline. Trimming took off 0 bases at V and 1 base at J, with 10 bases between the two ends. The CDR3 is 15 residues long. The data derive from a study of T cell changes during pregnancy in multiple sclerosis. Here immunoSEQ multiplex PCR was the method, and the copy in TCRdb shows in-frame clones only, minus some. The sample includes roughly 68,000 clones, about 91% of them seen just once. This clonotype was sampled from a female donor in good health, enrolled as a control in a pregnancy study. V gene TRBV9 combines with J gene TRBJ1-1; D unclear. The sequences come from peripheral blood, collected in the second trimester of pregnancy. CDR3 in DNA: TGTGCCAGCAGCGTAGGTCCGGGAGGGAACACTGAAGCTTTCTTT. It yields the protein CASSVGPGGNTEAFF.